Detailed here is one T cell receptor beta chain. PCR was performed a second time for about 6 to 11 cycles using a sample-barcoded 5' primer and a J-beta primer mix. All samples yielded 2.5 million or more CDR3-containing paired-end reads. TCRdb called the 5' RACE reads again in MiXCR, with one record for every CDR3 protein. Among some 1.5 million distinct CDR3 sequences listed, about 30% were seen once. This sample stems from a study of blood T cells in healthy people across ages. The sequence derives from a woman in her 30s in good health. The sample consisted of blood.

CDR3 nucleotides: TGTGCCAGCAGCGCCAATCTAGGTAGCGCCTACGAGCAGTACTTC. It encodes CASSANLGSAYEQYF. This chain connects TRBV7-9 to TRBJ2-7; weak D call: TRBD2 (5 bases). V lost 5 bases and J lost 2, with 16 bases in between. This CDR3 has 15 amino acids. Germline lookup yields CDR1 SEHNR and CDR2 FQNEAQ (reference sequence).